These 23 T cell receptor beta chains came from one sample sequenced in a study of CD4+ T cells in melanoma. Generated by immunoSEQ multiplex PCR, the TCRdb table keeps only in-frame clones and is missing some. This table has roughly 150,000 clones, 80% to 95% appearing once. All receptors derive from a human donor with melanoma.

The chain has TRBV6-1 and TRBJ2-7; D gene uncertain. CDR1 is MNHNS, CDR2 SASEGT, per germline. The V end lost 2 bases, the J end lost 3 bases, and 23 bases lay between the germline ends. The CDR3 loop spans 18 amino acids. The CDR3 protein is CASSESLKMGLALYEQYF. The CDR3 DNA reads as TGTGCCAGCAGTGAATCCCTGAAAATGGGTCTCGCCCTCTACGAGCAGTACTTC.

V is TRBV5-1 and J is TRBJ1-4, with 8 nucleotides matching TRBD1. The germline CDR1 and CDR2 sequences are SGHRS and YFSETQ. The CDR3 covers 14 residues. Trimming took 4 bases from V and 7 from J; bases not matched to a gene: 6. CDR3 bases: TGCGCCAGCAGCCCTCAGGGGGCGAGTGAAAAACTGTTTTTT. It specifies CASSPQGASEKLFF.

The chain employs TRBV29-1 and TRBJ2-7; D unresolved. The CDR3 loop spans 13 amino acids. The ends were cut back, 5 bases at V and 6 bases at J, with 17 bases in the middle. The germline V gene has CDR1 SQVTM and CDR2 ANQGSEA. The CDR3 sequence is CSVRQAVVSEQYF. The CDR3 region has the DNA TGCAGCGTTCGCCAGGCAGTCGTTTCCGAGCAGTACTTC.

The rearrangement links TRBV2 to TRBJ1-2; D unclear. The CDR3 covers 13 residues. The V and J ends lost 4 bases and 8 bases respectively, with 14 bases between them. Germline assignment: CDR1 SNHLY and CDR2 FYNNEI. CDR3 sequence: CASSAQRVRGYTF. The DNA for the CDR3 is TGTGCCAGCAGTGCCCAAAGGGTACGAGGCTACACCTTC. Full variable domain (remainder filled in from reference TRBV2 and TRBJ1-2): EPEVTQTPSHQVTQMGQEVILRCVPISNHLYFYWYRQILGQKVEFLVSFYNNEISEKSEIFDDQFSVERPDGSNFTLKIRSTKLEDSAMYFCASSAQRVRGYTFGSGTRLTVV.

CDR3: CASSLNRGELFF. CDR3 DNA sequence: TGTGCCAGCAGCCTTAACAGGGGGGAGCTGTTTTTT. V gene TRBV7-9 combines with J gene TRBJ2-2; the D gene is possibly TRBD1 (5 bases). With 5 bases removed from V and 8 bases from J, the gap between germline ends came to 9 bases. Germline lookup yields CDR1 SEHNR and CDR2 FQNEAQ (reference sequence). The CDR3 length is 12 residues.

The rearrangement uses TRBV18 and TRBJ2-5; unclear D gene. This CDR3 contains 14 residues. CDR1 is KGHSH and CDR2 is LQKENI in the germline V gene. The V end was cut by 4 bases, the J end by 4 bases, with 13 bases between. The CDR3 coding sequence is TGTGCCAGCTCACGGACCCAGGCCGGAGAGACCCAGTACTTC. The encoded protein is CASSRTQAGETQYF.

The chain carries TRBV14 and TRBJ2-1; D is undetermined. Germline V lookup: CDR1 SGHDN, CDR2 FVKESK. The CDR3 consists of 17 residues. V shed 0 bases and J shed 4 bases, with 16 bases lying between them. This chain's CDR3 is CASSQEGKVHGYNEQFF. The CDR3 bases are TGTGCCAGCAGCCAAGAAGGAAAAGTCCACGGGTACAATGAGCAGTTCTTC.

The chain has TRBV7-3 and TRBJ2-5, with D uncertain. The V gene lost 2 bases and the J gene lost 4 bases, with 11 bases spanning the gap. The CDR3 is 14 amino acids. Germline CDR1 and CDR2: SGHTA and FQGTGA. CDR3 in DNA: TGTGCCAGCAGCTTATCGGGCGGTTTAGAGACCCAGTACTTC. It specifies CASSLSGGLETQYF.

This chain uses TRBV5-4 with TRBJ2-5; 7 bases match TRBD1. Germline V gene data show CDR1 as SGHNT and CDR2 as YYREEE (reference sequence). Losses at the gene ends were 2 bases for V and 0 bases for J; bases not matched to a gene: 1. The CDR3 spans 14 residues. The CDR3 is CASSLQGNQETQYF. CDR3 nucleotides: TGTGCCAGCAGCTTACAGGGGAACCAAGAGACCCAGTACTTC.

Only one count was recorded for this clone. The chain joins TRBV7-6 to TRBJ2-1, with D possibly called TRBD1 or TRBD2 (5 bases each). V lost 6 bases and J 9 bases, leaving 12 bases between the germline ends. Germline CDR1 SGHVS, CDR2 FNYEAQ. The length of the CDR3 is 12 residues. CDR3 DNA: TGTGCCAGCAGATCAGGGACCTCTGAGCAGTTCTTC. This sequence encodes CASRSGTSEQFF.

On this clone itself: The same CDR3 also results from other DNA sequences found in this sample. The rearrangement joins TRBV5-1 to TRBJ2-7; D is possibly TRBD2 (6 bases). The germline gives CDR1 SGHRS, CDR2 YFSETQ. The germline V and J ends were trimmed by 1 base and 0 bases, with 11 bases remaining between them. This CDR3 is 15 amino acids long. CDR3 DNA sequence: TGCGCCAGCAGCTTGACCGGCGGGGCCTCCTACGAGCAGTACTTC. Its translation is CASSLTGGASYEQYF. Combining the CDR3 with reference TRBV5-1 and TRBJ2-7 gives the whole variable domain KAGVTQTPRYLIKTRGQQVTLSCSPISGHRSVSWYQQTPGQGLQFLFEYFSETQRNKGNFPGRFSGRQFSNSRSEMNVSTLELGDSALYLCASSLTGGASYEQYFGPGTRLTVT.

The chain combines TRBV13 with TRBJ2-3; 9 bases match TRBD2. Germline CDR1 and CDR2: PRHDT and FYEKMQ (reference sequence). V trimming: 3 bases; J trimming: 4 bases; junction bases outside the gene matches: 8. This CDR3 is built from 16 residues. The CDR3 is CASSLAGTSKPDTQYF. In DNA, the CDR3 is TGTGCCAGCAGCTTGGCCGGGACTAGCAAACCAGATACGCAGTATTTT.

The V call is TRBV9, the J call TRBJ1-3; no clear D gene. The CDR3 contains 14 residues. CDR1 is SGDLS and CDR2 is YYNGEE in the germline V gene. The V and J ends lost 0 bases and 2 bases respectively, with 6 bases between them. The CDR3 nucleotides read TGTGCCAGCAGCGTAGAAAGCACTGGAAACACCATATATTTT. As protein: CASSVESTGNTIYF.

The rearrangement joins TRBV19 to TRBJ1-1, with D perhaps matching TRBD1 (5 bases). In germline, CDR1 is LNHDA, CDR2 SQIVND (reference sequence). The CDR3 has 13 amino acids. V lost 5 bases, J lost 4 bases, and 11 bases lay in between. The DNA of the CDR3 is TGTGCCAGTAGTCCTCGGGGCCCCACTGAAGCTTTCTTT. Amino acid sequence: CASSPRGPTEAFF.

The V and J genes are TRBV6-4 and TRBJ2-3; 12 nucleotides line up with TRBD2. Losses at the gene ends were 8 bases for V and 10 bases for J; bases not matched to a gene: 4. The germline CDR1 and CDR2 sequences are MRHNA and SNTAGT. This CDR3 is 12 amino acids long. CDR3 sequence reads: CASGTSGGPQYF. CDR3 DNA: TGTGCCAGCGGAACTAGCGGGGGGCCGCAGTATTTT.

The J gene is TRBJ1-5, the V gene TRBV19; TRBD1 might be the D (5 bases). Looked up from germline, CDR1 is LNHDA and CDR2 is SQIVND (reference sequence). Trimming removed 4 bases at V and 1 base at J, with 11 bases between. The CDR3 loop spans 15 amino acids. CDR3 bases: TGTGCCAGTAGTACAGGGCATCCGAGCAATCAGCCCCAGCATTTT. Its translation: CASSTGHPSNQPQHF.

The chain employs TRBV11-2 and TRBJ2-7; D call uncertain. CDR3 size: 12 residues. Germline V gene sequence: CDR1 SGHAT, CDR2 FQNNGV. V lost 2 bases and J 5 bases, leaving 7 bases between the germline ends. The CDR3 protein is CASSLLGNEQYF. CDR3 nucleotide sequence: TGTGCCAGCAGCTTATTGGGTAACGAGCAGTACTTC.

The J gene is TRBJ1-4, the V gene TRBV11-2; TRBD1 matches at 7 bases. Germline V lookup: CDR1 SGHAT, CDR2 FQNNGV. The CDR3 is made up of 16 amino acids. After removal of 0 bases from V and 4 bases from J, the junction contained 5 bases not matched to a gene. The CDR3 reads CASSLDPGQINEKLFF. CDR3 bases: TGTGCCAGCAGCTTAGATCCGGGACAGATTAATGAAAAACTGTTTTTT.

This chain joins TRBV23-1 and TRBJ2-1, with no clear D. TRBV23-1 is placed among ORFs of uncertain function. V dropped 0 bases and J dropped 9 bases, with 3 bases sitting between them. This CDR3 comprises 11 residues. CDR3 amino acids: CASSQSCEQFF. The CDR3 DNA sequence: TGCGCCAGCAGTCAATCTTGTGAGCAGTTCTTC.

This rearrangement joins TRBV19 to TRBJ1-3; TRBD1 aligns across 10 bases. CDR1 is LNHDA, CDR2 SQIVND, per germline (reference sequence). Trimming took 8 bases from V and 4 from J; bases not matched to a gene: 11. The CDR3 has 16 residues. This CDR3 reads CASRLTGTGVGNTIYF. CDR3 in DNA: TGTGCCAGTCGGCTCACGGGGACAGGGGTAGGAAACACCATATATTTT.

The V and J genes are TRBV7-9 and TRBJ2-5, with D uncertain. V lost 2 bases, J lost 5 bases, and 3 bases lay in between. The CDR3 loop spans 11 amino acids. Looked up from germline, CDR1 is SEHNR and CDR2 is FQNEAQ (reference sequence). The CDR3 nucleotides are TGTGCCAGCAGCTTAACCGAGACCCAGTACTTC. Translating it yields CASSLTETQYF.

The V and J genes are TRBV5-1 and TRBJ2-5; D is unresolved. Germline-derived CDR1 and CDR2 are SGHRS and YFSETQ. The CDR3 has 11 residues. V was clipped by 0 bases and J by 5 bases, with 2 bases between them. The CDR3 DNA follows: TGCGCCAGCAGCTTGGACGAGACCCAGTACTTC. It codes for CASSLDETQYF.

This clone was observed a handful of times. The CDR3 sequence is CASSSATRGNTEAFF. CDR3 DNA: TGTGCCAGCAGCTCGGCCACACGAGGGAACACTGAAGCTTTCTTT. This chain links TRBV5-4 with TRBJ1-1; D gene unclear. Germline CDR1 and CDR2: SGHNT and YYREEE (reference sequence). The CDR3 has 15 residues. V was clipped by 3 bases and J by 1 base, with 13 bases between them.